This T cell receptor beta chain was documented in a study of blood T cell repertoires in COVID-19. Looking at the study overall: In each case, the material was cDNA or gDNA derived from T cells, B-cell-depleted T cells, or PBMCs.

Authors' data handling: Using reference gene primer amplification, nucleated cell counts were estimated. TCRdb's table, derived via immunoSEQ multiplex PCR, lists solely in-frame clones and lacks some. V, J and clone size were drawn from that table, and D and trimming were deduced from the DNA. The sample yields about 14,000 clones, 83% seen once. Trimming pared 4 bases from V and 4 bases from J, leaving 9 bases between. The CDR3 extends over 13 amino acids. Germline V gives CDR1 SGHKS, CDR2 YYEKEE (reference sequence). V is TRBV5-5 and J is TRBJ1-5; D call uncertain. The clonotype originates from a woman aged 60 to 75 with acute or convalescent COVID-19. Source material: peripheral blood. For the CDR3, the DNA is TGTGCCAGCAGCACCCGTCAGAATCAGCCCCAGCATTTT. It yields the protein CASSTRQNQPQHF.